Each of the 28 T cell receptor beta chains below was sequenced from the same sample in a study of shared clonotypes between healthy human individuals. Sequencing used immunoSEQ multiplex PCR; TCRdb keeps in-frame clones, though not all of them. This table holds about a million clones, about 80% found once. Sequenced input: memory CD4+ T cells from PBMCs. Subset given: CD45RA-negative fraction. These receptors originate from a man aged 18 to 29 in good health. Some clones in this sample may be carry-over from other donors' samples.

The V call is TRBV11-2, the J call TRBJ2-3, with unresolved D. The CDR3 covers 14 residues. Trimming pared 5 bases from V and 0 bases from J, leaving 9 bases between. In germline, CDR1 is SGHAT, CDR2 FQNNGV. CDR3 in amino acids: CASSPRPSTDTQYF. CDR3 nucleotides: TGTGCCAGCAGCCCAAGACCTAGCACAGATACGCAGTATTTT.

The rearrangement links TRBV5-1 to TRBJ2-5; D gene ambiguous. Trimming left V 0 bases short and J 5 bases short, with 8 bases between. The CDR3 is 13 residues long. CDR1 is SGHRS, CDR2 YFSETQ, per germline. The CDR3 DNA reads TGCGCCAGCAGCTTGGATGAGATGGAGACCCAGTACTTC. Protein sequence: CASSLDEMETQYF.

This clone was counted a single time. V is TRBV7-8 and J is TRBJ1-2, with 9 bases matching TRBD1. Germline assignment: CDR1 SGHVS and CDR2 FQNEAQ. The CDR3 spans 15 residues. V was clipped by 1 base and J by 8 bases; unmatched bases: 8. The CDR3 region is CASSLVAGQGIGYTF. CDR3 in DNA: TGTGCCAGCAGCTTAGTCGCGGGACAGGGTATAGGCTACACCTTC.

The gene calls are TRBV5-6 and TRBJ2-1; D assignment may be TRBD1 or TRBD2 (6 bases each). V was shortened by 3 bases and J by 14 bases, with 15 bases between the two germline ends. Germline V gene lookup returns CDR1 SGHDT and CDR2 YYEEEE. The CDR3 consists of 12 residues. As DNA, the CDR3 is TGTGCCAGCAGCTCCCTGGGGGGCGGTGAGTTCTTC. Residues: CASSSLGGGEFF.

The J gene is TRBJ2-7, the V gene TRBV2; D is perhaps TRBD1 (6 bases). V was trimmed by 0 bases and J by 6 bases, leaving 9 bases between them. This CDR3 is built from 13 residues. Germline loops: CDR1 SNHLY, CDR2 FYNNEI. CDR3 nucleotides: TGTGCCAGCAGTGAAGCGCTGACAGGCGAGCAGTACTTC. It specifies CASSEALTGEQYF.

V gene TRBV7-2 combines with J gene TRBJ2-1; D is uncertain. Germline lookup yields CDR1 SGHTA and CDR2 FQGNSA. The CDR3 is made up of 14 amino acids. The V and J ends lost 1 base and 0 bases respectively, with 4 bases between them. The CDR3 protein is CASSLDASYNEQFF. The CDR3 DNA reads as TGTGCCAGCAGCTTAGATGCCTCCTACAATGAGCAGTTCTTC.

This clone was detected a few times. V and J are TRBV5-1 and TRBJ2-5; 9 bases map to TRBD2. The CDR3 is made up of 16 amino acids. The V gene end was trimmed by 0 bases and the J gene end by 2 bases; junction bases not matched to a gene: 5. CDR1 and CDR2 (germline): SGHRS, YFSETQ. CDR3 residues: CASSLAASGIQETQYF. In nucleotides, the CDR3 is TGCGCCAGCAGCTTGGCGGCTAGCGGGATTCAAGAGACCCAGTACTTC.

The genes are TRBV9 and TRBJ1-2; D ambiguous. Deletions cut 3 bases from V and 7 bases from J, with 10 bases between. This CDR3 contains 12 residues. CDR1 is SGDLS and CDR2 is YYNGEE in the germline V gene. The CDR3 coding sequence is TGTGCCAGCAGCGCCGGGCCCCTTGGCTACACCTTC. Amino acids: CASSAGPLGYTF.

This clone was seen only once. This chain connects TRBV18 to TRBJ1-2; 7 nucleotides match TRBD1. The CDR3 runs 13 residues. Germline V CDR1 and CDR2: KGHSH, LQKENI. With 3 bases clipped from V and 8 bases from J, the junction kept 6 bases outside the gene matches. The CDR3 coding sequence is TGTGCCAGCTCACCCGGACAGGCAGGGGGCTACACCTTC. Translation gives CASSPGQAGGYTF.

The V gene is TRBV2, the J gene TRBJ2-7, with 9 bases that match TRBD2. Germline CDR1 SNHLY, CDR2 FYNNEI. The CDR3 is made up of 13 amino acids. V was clipped by 6 bases and J by 4 bases; unmatched bases: 4. CDR3 region: CASSKGLAYEQYF. The CDR3, as DNA: TGTGCCAGCAGCAAGGGACTAGCTTACGAGCAGTACTTC. Full variable domain (outside the CDR3, taken from reference TRBV2 and TRBJ2-7): EPEVTQTPSHQVTQMGQEVILRCVPISNHLYFYWYRQILGQKVEFLVSFYNNEISEKSEIFDDQFSVERPDGSNFTLKIRSTKLEDSAMYFCASSKGLAYEQYFGPGTRLTVT.

J is TRBJ2-1 and V is TRBV5-1, with 9 bases fitting TRBD1. Trimming removed 0 bases from V and 6 bases from J; junction bases left unmatched: 7. This CDR3 has 16 amino acids. Germline CDR1 SGHRS, CDR2 YFSETQ. This CDR3 is CASSLATGGAGNEQFF. DNA for the CDR3: TGCGCCAGCAGCTTGGCTACAGGGGGCGCAGGCAATGAGCAGTTCTTC.

The chain has TRBV19 and TRBJ2-3; no definite D call. Between the trimmed V and J ends, which lost 5 bases and 2 bases, there was a span of 8 bases. The CDR3 runs to 13 residues. Germline loops: CDR1 LNHDA, CDR2 SQIVND (reference sequence). This chain's CDR3 is CASSDGFTDTQYF. DNA for the CDR3: TGTGCCAGTAGTGACGGATTCACAGATACGCAGTATTTT.

With regard to this clone: This could be a read error, since a much larger clone is one nucleotide away. Other DNA sequences in the sample encode the same CDR3. In nucleotides, the CDR3 is TGTGCCAGCAGTTTAACGGGAGCCTACAATGAGCAGTTCTTC. Amino acids: CASSLTGAYNEQFF. This sequence joins TRBV28 and TRBJ2-1, with a possible D match to TRBD2 (6 bases). V was clipped by 2 bases and J by 2 bases, with 7 bases between them. Per the germline V gene, CDR1 is MDHEN and CDR2 is SYDVKM. The CDR3 sequence is 14 residues long.

The chain links TRBV7-2 to TRBJ2-1; the D is unclear. The CDR3 contains 12 residues. CDR1 is SGHTA, CDR2 FQGNSA, per germline. V was clipped by 5 bases and J by 10 bases, with 12 bases between them. The chain's CDR3 is CASSVTLVEQFF. CDR3 DNA: TGTGCCAGCAGCGTTACACTGGTCGAGCAGTTCTTC.

The rearrangement joins TRBV9 to TRBJ2-7, with D unresolved. The CDR3 loop spans 13 amino acids. Deletions cut 4 bases from V and 6 bases from J, with 14 bases between. Germline loops: CDR1 SGDLS, CDR2 YYNGEE. CDR3 nucleotide sequence: TGTGCCAGCAGCAAGGGTTGGGGTGTCGAGCAGTACTTC. This gives the protein CASSKGWGVEQYF. Combining the CDR3 with reference TRBV9 and TRBJ2-7 gives the whole variable domain DSGVTQTPKHLITATGQRVTLRCSPRSGDLSVYWYQQSLDQGLQFLIQYYNGEERAKGNILERFSAQQFPDLHSELNLSSLELGDSALYFCASSKGWGVEQYFGPGTRLTVT.

As to this clone: Other DNA sequences in this sample translate to the same CDR3. The gene calls are TRBV7-2 and TRBJ2-1, with TRBD2 matching over 7 bases. V shed 6 bases, J shed 3 bases, and the junction held 2 bases outside the gene matches. CDR3 length equals 13 residues. Germline V CDR1 and CDR2: SGHTA, FQGNSA. CDR3 loop: CASSRTSYNEQFF. The CDR3 DNA reads as TGTGCCAGCAGTAGGACTAGCTACAATGAGCAGTTCTTC.

The CDR3 DNA reads TGTGCCAGCACTCTATTAGGCTACAATGAGCAGTTCTTC. Encoded protein: CASTLLGYNEQFF. This chain links TRBV6-6 with TRBJ2-1; D is uncertain. Germline V lookup: CDR1 MNHNY, CDR2 SVGAGI (reference sequence). The germline V and J ends were trimmed by 7 bases and 3 bases, with 10 bases remaining between them. This CDR3 region has 13 residues.

The chain carries TRBV27 and TRBJ2-1, with 9 bases lining up with TRBD2. Germline V gives CDR1 MNHEY, CDR2 SMNVEV (reference sequence). CDR3 length: 15 residues. The J segment lost 4 bases and the V segment lost 8 bases, leaving 9 bases of the junction unmatched. The CDR3, as DNA: TGTGCCAGCTCCCCCGGCGGGAGGGGTTACAATGAGCAGTTCTTC. Translation gives CASSPGGRGYNEQFF.

This clone turned up a few times. The CDR3 spells CASSVGLAGDVSTGELFF. CDR3 coding DNA: TGTGCCAGCAGCGTTGGACTAGCGGGAGATGTGAGCACCGGGGAGCTGTTTTTT. The J gene is TRBJ2-2, the V gene TRBV9; 13 positions match TRBD2. V lost 2 bases and J lost 4; bases outside the gene matches: 8. CDR3 length equals 18 residues. Germline assignment: CDR1 SGDLS and CDR2 YYNGEE.

Regarding this clone: The sample holds other DNA sequences that translate to the same CDR3. The chain employs TRBV20-1 and TRBJ2-5, with D perhaps TRBD1 (6 bases). This CDR3 region has 10 residues. Between the trimmed V and J ends, which lost 5 bases and 5 bases, there was a span of 6 bases. The germline V gene encodes CDR1 DFQATT and CDR2 SNEGSKA (reference sequence). Written as DNA, the CDR3 is TGCAGTGCTGACAGGGAGACCCAGTACTTC. Amino acid sequence: CSADRETQYF.

This clone was observed a single time. It may be a read error: a sequence one base away is much more abundant. The same CDR3 arises from other DNA sequences in this sample as well. The rearrangement uses TRBV23-1 and TRBJ2-7; TRBD1 matches 7 bases. TRBV23-1 is placed among ORFs of uncertain function. This CDR3 comprises 15 residues. In DNA form, the CDR3 reads TGCGCCAGCGCACCGGAGACAGGGAGCTCCTACGAGCAGTACTTT. This codes for CASAPETGSSYEQYF.

The chain joins TRBV5-4 to TRBJ2-1; 11 bases agree with TRBD1. The CDR3 has 15 residues. The J segment lost 7 bases and the V segment lost 6 bases, leaving 9 bases of the junction unmatched. Per the germline V gene, CDR1 is SGHNT and CDR2 is YYREEE (reference sequence). CDR3 loop: CASIGGQGAWNEQFF. Here the CDR3 DNA reads TGTGCCAGCATTGGAGGACAGGGGGCATGGAATGAGCAGTTCTTC.

This rearrangement joins TRBV5-1 to TRBJ2-7; 7 bases align to TRBD1. This CDR3 contains 14 residues. Germline loops: CDR1 SGHRS, CDR2 YFSETQ. With V trimmed by 4 bases and J by 3 bases, 7 bases remained unmatched. For the CDR3, the DNA is TGCGCCAGCAGCGTGGGACAGTATTACTACGAGCAGTACTTC. It translates to CASSVGQYYYEQYF.

This clone was counted between two and nine times. Other DNA sequences in this sample translate to the same CDR3. The J gene is TRBJ2-7, the V gene TRBV18, with D possibly matching TRBD1 (6 bases). V shed 5 bases and J shed 1 base, with 9 bases lying between them. The CDR3 contains 13 residues. Germline V CDR1 and CDR2: KGHSH, LQKENI. CDR3 sequence (DNA): TGTGCCAGCTCAACTGGACAGTCCTACGAGCAGTACTTC. Translated, it gives CASSTGQSYEQYF.

The rearrangement uses TRBV2 and TRBJ2-5, with 7 bases identical to TRBD1. The V gene end was trimmed by 7 bases and the J gene end by 4 bases; junction bases not matched to a gene: 6. The CDR3 runs to 13 residues. Per the germline V gene, CDR1 is SNHLY and CDR2 is FYNNEI. The CDR3 region is CASIRQGGETQYF. The CDR3 coding sequence is TGTGCCAGCATTAGACAGGGCGGAGAGACCCAGTACTTC.

V and J are TRBV6-1 and TRBJ1-2; tentatively, D is TRBD1 (5 bases). V lost 3 bases and J 5 bases, leaving 13 bases between the germline ends. Per the germline V gene, CDR1 is MNHNS and CDR2 is SASEGT. The CDR3 has 14 amino acids. The CDR3 region is CASSEGPTVYGYTF. As DNA, the CDR3 is TGTGCCAGCAGTGAGGGCCCGACAGTGTATGGCTACACCTTC.

V and J are TRBV19 and TRBJ1-5, with a weak D call TRBD1 (5 bases). The CDR3 has 14 amino acids. The germline gives CDR1 LNHDA, CDR2 SQIVND (reference sequence). Trimming cost V 4 bases and J 3 bases, with 10 bases left between them. Here the CDR3 DNA reads TGTGCCAGTAGTAGGGGACGGATCAATCAGCCCCAGCATTTT. It specifies CASSRGRINQPQHF. The whole variable domain, remainder taken from reference TRBV19 and TRBJ1-5, is DGGITQSPKYLFRKEGQNVTLSCEQNLNHDAMYWYRQDPGQGLRLIYYSQIVNDFQKGDIAEGYSVSREKKESFPLTVTSAQKNPTAFYLCASSRGRINQPQHFGDGTRLSIL.

The rearrangement joins TRBV18 to TRBJ1-2, with 8 bases matching TRBD1. This CDR3 is 17 amino acids long. V shed 1 base, J shed 3 bases, and the junction held 10 bases outside the gene matches. Germline-derived CDR1 and CDR2 are KGHSH and LQKENI. The CDR3 loop reads CASSPRARGRPYYGYTF. In nucleotides, the CDR3 is TGTGCCAGCTCACCACGGGCCAGGGGGCGTCCCTACTATGGCTACACCTTC.